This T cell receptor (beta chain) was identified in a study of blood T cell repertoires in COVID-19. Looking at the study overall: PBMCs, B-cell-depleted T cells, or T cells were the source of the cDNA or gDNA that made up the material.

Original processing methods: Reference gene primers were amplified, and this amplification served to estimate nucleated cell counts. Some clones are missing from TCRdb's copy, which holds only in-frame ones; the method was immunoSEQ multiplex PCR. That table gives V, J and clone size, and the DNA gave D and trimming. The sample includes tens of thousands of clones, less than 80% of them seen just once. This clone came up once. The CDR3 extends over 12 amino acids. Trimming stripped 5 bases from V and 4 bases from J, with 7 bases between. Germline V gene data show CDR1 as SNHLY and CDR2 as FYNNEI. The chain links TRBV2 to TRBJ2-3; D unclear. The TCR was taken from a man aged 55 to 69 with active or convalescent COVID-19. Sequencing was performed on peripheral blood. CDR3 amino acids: CASSLRSDTQYF. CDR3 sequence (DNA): TGTGCCAGCAGTCTACGATCAGATACGCAGTATTTT.